These 27 T cell receptor beta chains were all obtained from the same sample, sequenced in a study of T-cell reconstitution after alpha-beta-depleted transplantation in children. Preparation of the TCRbeta library used unique molecular identifiers. TCRdb fed the PCR reads into MiXCR, producing one record per CDR3 protein. This table has 200,000 to 250,000 distinct CDR3 sequences, approximately 8.4% appearing once. The sequences come from PBMCs, mostly from graft donor cells, collected 360 days after TCRalphabeta/CD19-depleted stem cell transplant. All receptors come from a male patient between 2 and 10 years old who had a stem cell transplant for acute myeloid leukemia, so the T cells may come from the graft donor.

The V and J genes are TRBV6-2 or TRBV6-3 and TRBJ2-7; 10 bases line up with TRBD2. The ends lost 3 bases at V and 3 bases at J; junction bases unmatched: 14. The CDR3 length is 18 residues. Germline V CDR1 and CDR2: MNHEY, SVGEGT. CDR3 coding DNA: TGTGCCAGCAGTTATAGGGCTAGCGGGAGCCGAGTGCACTACGAGCAGTACTTC. This sequence encodes CASSYRASGSRVHYEQYF.

The V and J genes are TRBV5-1 and TRBJ2-5, with 9 bases matching TRBD1. There are 14 residues in the CDR3. Per the germline V gene, CDR1 is SGHRS and CDR2 is YFSETQ. V trimming: 2 bases; J trimming: 5 bases; junction bases outside the gene matches: 4. CDR3: CASSLTGGLETQYF. The CDR3 coding sequence is TGCGCCAGCAGCTTAACAGGGGGCTTGGAGACCCAGTACTTC.

This clonotype was detected only a few times. The chain recombines TRBV20-1 with TRBJ2-3, with 14 bases lining up with TRBD2. The CDR3 runs to 16 residues. V shed 4 bases, J shed 1 base, and the junction held 4 bases outside the gene matches. Germline-derived CDR1 and CDR2 are DFQATT and SNEGSKA (reference sequence). The CDR3, as DNA: TGCAGTGCTAAGCCGGGACTAGCGGGAGGCACAGATACGCAGTATTTT. This codes for CSAKPGLAGGTDTQYF.

This clonotype has at least ten counts. The rearrangement joins TRBV5-1 to TRBJ2-5, with a tentative D call TRBD1 (5 bases). The V gene's germline CDR1 is SGHRS and CDR2 YFSETQ. V lost 3 bases, J lost 5 bases, and 14 bases lay in between. This CDR3 contains 14 residues. CDR3 residues: CASSSQGFRETQYF. The CDR3, as DNA: TGCGCCAGCAGCTCTCAGGGCTTCCGGGAGACCCAGTACTTC.

The chain links TRBV5-5 to TRBJ2-3, with no clear D. Trimming removed 0 bases at V and 2 bases at J, with 7 bases between. The CDR3 contains 14 residues. In germline, CDR1 is SGHKS, CDR2 YYEKEE (reference sequence). The CDR3 spells CASSLGFHTDTQYF. CDR3 nucleotide sequence: TGTGCCAGCAGCTTGGGGTTCCACACAGATACGCAGTATTTT.

This clonotype was seen repeatedly, ten times or more. The rearrangement uses TRBV29-1 and TRBJ1-1; TRBD1 matches at 7 bases. Trimming at V came to 8 bases and at J to 4 bases, leaving 4 bases not matched to a gene. This CDR3 contains 11 residues. From germline, CDR1 is SQVTM and CDR2 ANQGSEA. CDR3 protein: CSSGDSTEAFF. As DNA, the CDR3 is TGCAGCTCCGGGGACAGCACTGAAGCTTTCTTT.

This chain joins TRBV9 and TRBJ2-3; TRBD2 matches at 10 bases. CDR3 length: 15 amino acids. Germline V lookup: CDR1 SGDLS, CDR2 YYNGEE. With V trimmed by 7 bases and J by 4 bases, 9 bases remained unmatched. The CDR3 region has the DNA TGTGCCAGCGGATTCCTAGCGGGGGTTGCAGATACGCAGTATTTT. As protein: CASGFLAGVADTQYF.

This clonotype is a singleton in its sample. The rearrangement links TRBV12-3 or TRBV12-4 to TRBJ2-3; D unclear. Trimming pared 6 bases from V and 6 bases from J, leaving 10 bases between. The CDR3 has 12 residues. Written as DNA, the CDR3 is TGTGCCAGCAGCATCGACTCTGATACGCAGTATTTT. The encoded protein is CASSIDSDTQYF.

This clonotype appeared a few times. This chain uses TRBV27 with TRBJ1-1; D remains unclear. The ends were cut back, 6 bases at V and 1 base at J, with 9 bases in the middle. CDR1 MNHEY and CDR2 SMNVEV come from the germline V gene (reference sequence). The CDR3 consists of 13 residues. The CDR3 loop is CASSLIGNTEAFF. The CDR3 DNA is TGTGCCAGCAGCCTAATAGGGAACACTGAAGCTTTCTTT.

This clonotype was recorded at least ten times. The genes are TRBV5-6 and TRBJ2-4; TRBD1 matches at 7 bases. Losses at the gene ends were 1 base for V and 0 bases for J; bases not matched to a gene: 4. The germline gives CDR1 SGHDT, CDR2 YYEEEE. The CDR3 is made up of 16 amino acids. The chain's CDR3 is CASSLSGQVAKNIQYF. Here the CDR3 DNA reads TGTGCCAGCAGCTTGTCTGGACAGGTAGCCAAAAACATTCAGTACTTC.

This clonotype was observed many times. The chain uses TRBV7-8 and TRBJ2-1; 14 nucleotides line up with TRBD2. The CDR3 is made up of 17 amino acids. Germline V gene data show CDR1 as SGHVS and CDR2 as FQNEAQ. After removal of 5 bases from V and 8 bases from J, the junction contained 11 bases not matched to a gene. The CDR3 spells CASSRLQGLAGAHEQFF. CDR3 in DNA: TGTGCCAGCAGCCGACTACAGGGACTAGCGGGAGCCCATGAGCAGTTCTTC.

The rearrangement uses TRBV19 and TRBJ2-2; 7 bases line up with TRBD2. The CDR3 consists of 16 residues. Per germline, CDR1 LNHDA and CDR2 SQIVND (reference sequence). J gave up 4 bases and V 0 bases, and 5 bases lay outside the gene matches. The CDR3: CASSIDAGAGTGELFF. DNA of the CDR3: TGTGCCAGTAGTATAGACGCGGGAGCGGGCACCGGGGAGCTGTTTTTT.

This clonotype was counted ten times or more. This rearrangement joins TRBV12-3 or TRBV12-4 to TRBJ2-7; possibly TRBD2 for D (5 bases). The V and J ends lost 5 bases and 4 bases respectively, with 9 bases between them. The CDR3 is 12 residues long. The CDR3 nucleotides read TGTGCCAGCAGTCGGACTTCGTACGAGCAGTACTTC. Encoded protein: CASSRTSYEQYF.

The chain links TRBV5-1 to TRBJ2-1; no clear D gene. The CDR3 is made up of 17 amino acids. The V end was cut by 4 bases, the J end by 0 bases, with 17 bases between. Germline V CDR1 and CDR2: SGHRS, YFSETQ. This chain's CDR3 is CASSLDLSFSSYNEQFF. The DNA of the CDR3 is TGCGCCAGCAGCCTGGATTTGTCCTTCAGCTCCTACAATGAGCAGTTCTTC.

The J gene is TRBJ2-7, the V gene TRBV7-2; no reliable D call. Germline CDR1 is SGHTA and CDR2 is FQGNSA. This CDR3 contains 13 residues. The V and J ends lost 5 bases and 1 base respectively, with 9 bases between them. CDR3 sequence: CASSRGFSYEQYF. The CDR3 nucleotides read TGTGCCAGCAGCCGAGGATTTTCCTACGAGCAGTACTTC.

This clonotype was detected a few times. This sequence joins TRBV20-1 and TRBJ2-7; 10 bases fit TRBD2. Germline assignment: CDR1 DFQATT and CDR2 SNEGSKA (reference sequence). The CDR3 extends over 16 amino acids. After removal of 6 bases from V and 0 bases from J, the junction contained 11 bases not matched to a gene. The CDR3 DNA sequence: TGCAGTGCCCCGAGTATGGGACTAGCGTCCTCCTACGAGCAGTACTTC. Translation gives CSAPSMGLASSYEQYF.

The CDR3, as DNA: TGTGCCAGCAGTTACAGAGGATTCTCCTACGAGCAGTACTTC. This translates into CASSYRGFSYEQYF. The V and J genes are TRBV6-2 or TRBV6-3 and TRBJ2-7; D is unresolved. CDR1 MNHEY and CDR2 SVGEGT come from the germline V gene. With 2 bases removed from V and 0 bases from J, the gap between germline ends came to 8 bases. The CDR3 totals 14 residues.

This clonotype was recorded a few times. The gene calls are TRBV19 and TRBJ2-1; D tentatively reads TRBD1 or TRBD2 (5 bases each). Trimming removed 7 bases from V and 9 bases from J, with 10 bases in between. CDR3 length equals 11 residues. Germline CDR1 is LNHDA and CDR2 is SQIVND (reference sequence). The CDR3 nucleotides read TGTGCCAGTAAGAGGGGCGGTGAGCAGTTCTTC. Translating it yields CASKRGGEQFF.

This clonotype was seen more than once but under ten times. CDR3 DNA: TGCGCCAGCAGCTTGCACGGGGGGTTTTACGAGCAGTACGTC. This sequence encodes CASSLHGGFYEQYV. This chain links TRBV5-1 with TRBJ2-7, with 7 bases matching TRBD2. CDR1 SGHRS and CDR2 YFSETQ come from the germline V gene. V was pared by 1 base and J by 4 bases, with 5 bases of the junction left unmatched. The CDR3 contains 14 residues.

This clonotype was observed a handful of times. This chain links TRBV5-1 with TRBJ1-2, with a weak D call TRBD1 (5 bases). V lost 2 bases and J 4 bases, leaving 12 bases between the germline ends. The V gene's germline CDR1 is SGHRS and CDR2 YFSETQ. CDR3 size: 14 residues. The CDR3 coding sequence is TGCGCCAGCAGCTTAAGCGGACATAGCTATGGCTACACCTTC. It yields the protein CASSLSGHSYGYTF. Full variable domain (rest looked up from reference TRBV5-1 and TRBJ1-2): KAGVTQTPRYLIKTRGQQVTLSCSPISGHRSVSWYQQTPGQGLQFLFEYFSETQRNKGNFPGRFSGRQFSNSRSEMNVSTLELGDSALYLCASSLSGHSYGYTFGSGTRLTVV.

This clonotype was observed a few times. The chain links TRBV7-9 to TRBJ2-7, with 9 bases that match TRBD2. CDR3 length equals 16 residues. The germline V gene encodes CDR1 SEHNR and CDR2 FQNEAQ (reference sequence). V lost 7 bases to trimming and J lost 1 base; unmatched junction nucleotides: 11. The CDR3 is CASTLKAAGGSYEQYV. The DNA for the CDR3 is TGTGCCAGCACCCTAAAGGCAGCGGGGGGTTCCTACGAGCAGTACGTC.

This clonotype was seen more than once but under ten times. The chain uses TRBV5-5 and TRBJ2-5, with a weak D call TRBD1 (5 bases). V was shortened by 0 bases and J by 5 bases, with 11 bases between the two germline ends. The CDR3 consists of 14 residues. Germline values: CDR1 SGHKS, CDR2 YYEKEE (reference sequence). The CDR3 loop reads CASSLDRSSETQYF. The CDR3 nucleotides read TGTGCCAGCAGCTTGGACAGGTCGAGTGAGACCCAGTACTTC.

The chain combines TRBV12-3 or TRBV12-4 with TRBJ2-5; the match to TRBD2 covers 12 bases. The CDR3 runs 15 residues. J was trimmed by 1 base and V by 5 bases; bases with no gene match: 2. The CDR3 is CASSPTSGGQETQYF. DNA of the CDR3: TGTGCCAGCAGTCCGACTAGCGGGGGCCAAGAGACCCAGTACTTC.

This clonotype was seen at least ten times. The chain combines TRBV24-1 with TRBJ2-7; D is unclear. The germline V and J ends were trimmed by 11 bases and 5 bases, with 9 bases remaining between them. There are 10 residues in the CDR3. Germline V gives CDR1 KGHDR, CDR2 SFDVKD. This CDR3 is CARFRDEQYF. The CDR3 nucleotides are TGTGCCAGATTCAGAGACGAGCAGTACTTC.

The chain couples TRBV7-2 to TRBJ1-2; D unclear. The length of the CDR3 is 11 residues. V lost 0 bases, J lost 8 bases, and 4 bases lay in between. The germline gives CDR1 SGHTA, CDR2 FQGNSA. DNA of the CDR3: TGTGCCAGCAGCTTAGCATACGGCTACACCTTC. The encoded protein is CASSLAYGYTF.

This clonotype was seen at least ten times. The J gene is TRBJ2-1, the V gene TRBV30; D uncertain. V lost 0 bases, J lost 8 bases, and 14 bases lay in between. The CDR3 runs to 14 residues. The germline gives CDR1 GTSNPN, CDR2 SVGIG (reference sequence). In DNA, the CDR3 is TGTGCCTGGAGTGTTAGTCGGGCCGCGGATGAGCAGTTCTTC. Translation gives CAWSVSRAADEQFF.

This clonotype was detected ten times or more. In nucleotides, the CDR3 is TGTGCCAGCAGTTCCTCCGGGACAGGGAGGAGGAATGAGCAGTTCTTC. This gives the protein CASSSSGTGRRNEQFF. The chain is built from TRBV6-5 and TRBJ2-1, with TRBD1 identical over 9 bases. This CDR3 region has 16 residues. J was trimmed by 7 bases and V by 4 bases; bases with no gene match: 11. CDR1 and CDR2 from the germline V gene are MNHEY and SVGAGI.